This is a list of T cell receptor beta chains from one sample in a study of blood T cells in healthy people across ages. TCRdb independently ran MiXCR on the 5' RACE reads; one entry per CDR3 protein. The table lists 600,000 to 800,000 distinct CDR3 sequences, roughly 21% of them singletons, with roughly 3.4% in the top ten. The sequenced sample consisted of blood. The receptors stem from a man in his sixties or seventies in good health. CDR3s include the opening cysteine and the closing phenylalanine or tryptophan. Each record gives: V gene, clone size, J gene, D gene, CDR3 protein, CDR3 DNA. The D gene is left open where the match is weak. Size tells how often a clone was seen (once, few, many) or the class of an expanded clone, and some rows leave it out.

v_gene: TRBV6-6; abundance: few; j_gene: TRBJ2-7; d_gene: NA; CDR3aa: CASNLGHRSYEQYF; CDR3nt: TGTGCCAGCAACCTAGGACACCGATCCTACGAGCAGTACTTC
v_gene: TRBV4-1; abundance: NA; j_gene: TRBJ2-4; d_gene: TRBD1; CDR3aa: CASSQPEEGAIQYF; CDR3nt: TGCGCCAGCAGCCAGCCGGAAGAGGGGGCAATTCAGTACTTC
v_gene: TRBV7-9; abundance: few; j_gene: TRBJ2-3; d_gene: TRBD2; CDR3aa: CASSTSVASTDTQYF; CDR3nt: TGTGCCAGCAGCACTAGCGTAGCTAGCACAGATACGCAGTATTTT
v_gene: TRBV3-1; abundance: NA; j_gene: TRBJ1-1; d_gene: NA; CDR3aa: CASSQESHPKGTEAFF; CDR3nt: TGTGCCAGCAGCCAAGAATCACATCCTAAGGGCACTGAAGCTTTCTTT
v_gene: TRBV5-1; abundance: many; j_gene: TRBJ2-1; d_gene: NA; CDR3aa: CASSLAAGSYNEQFF; CDR3nt: TGCGCCAGCAGCTTGGCAGCGGGTTCTTACAATGAGCAGTTCTTC
v_gene: TRBV2; abundance: NA; j_gene: TRBJ1-2; d_gene: TRBD1; CDR3aa: CASSADRGLEGYTF; CDR3nt: TGTGCCAGCAGTGCAGACAGGGGGCTAGAGGGCTACACCTTC
v_gene: TRBV5-1; abundance: few; j_gene: TRBJ2-7; d_gene: TRBD2; CDR3aa: CASSSTSWVYEQYF; CDR3nt: TGCGCCAGCAGCTCGACTAGCTGGGTCTACGAGCAGTACTTC
v_gene: TRBV2; abundance: NA; j_gene: TRBJ2-5; d_gene: NA; CDR3aa: CASSEDADQETQYF; CDR3nt: TGTGCCAGCAGTGAAGACGCGGACCAAGAGACCCAGTACTTC
v_gene: TRBV20-1; abundance: NA; j_gene: TRBJ2-1; d_gene: NA; CDR3aa: CSARAERQFF; CDR3nt: TGCAGTGCTAGAGCGGAGCGGCAGTTCTTC
v_gene: TRBV2; abundance: NA; j_gene: TRBJ1-5; d_gene: NA; CDR3aa: CASSLGTPNQPQHF; CDR3nt: TGTGCCAGCAGTCTAGGGACACCCAATCAGCCCCAGCATTTT
v_gene: TRBV7-8; abundance: many; j_gene: TRBJ2-2; d_gene: NA; CDR3aa: CASSPDLRIFTGELFF; CDR3nt: TGTGCCAGCAGCCCAGACTTGCGGATTTTCACCGGGGAGCTGTTTTTT
v_gene: TRBV10-2; abundance: few; j_gene: TRBJ2-2; d_gene: NA; CDR3aa: CASRGELNTGELFF; CDR3nt: TGCGCCAGCAGGGGAGAGCTTAACACCGGGGAGCTGTTTTTT
v_gene: TRBV6-1; abundance: NA; j_gene: TRBJ1-5; d_gene: NA; CDR3aa: CASSEAPFKSSNQPQHF; CDR3nt: TGTGCCAGCAGTGAAGCCCCGTTTAAGTCTAGCAATCAGCCCCAGCATTTT
v_gene: TRBV20-1; abundance: NA; j_gene: TRBJ2-1; d_gene: NA; CDR3aa: CSARPYSYNEQFF; CDR3nt: TGCAGTGCTAGACCTTACTCCTACAATGAGCAGTTCTTC
v_gene: TRBV2; abundance: few; j_gene: TRBJ2-5; d_gene: NA; CDR3aa: CASSESGGYGRGIQETQYF; CDR3nt: TGTGCCAGCAGTGAATCCGGGGGTTATGGCAGGGGGATACAAGAGACCCAGTACTTC
v_gene: TRBV10-3; abundance: NA; j_gene: TRBJ2-3; d_gene: TRBD2; CDR3aa: CAISEAGTSDTDTQYF; CDR3nt: TGTGCCATCAGTGAGGCCGGGACTAGCGACACAGATACGCAGTATTTT
v_gene: TRBV11-2; abundance: few; j_gene: TRBJ2-4; d_gene: TRBD1; CDR3aa: CASSQTGGINIQYF; CDR3nt: TGTGCCAGCAGCCAGACAGGGGGAATAAACATTCAGTACTTC
v_gene: TRBV20-1; abundance: few; j_gene: TRBJ1-1; d_gene: NA; CDR3aa: CSAEGTRWTEAFF; CDR3nt: TGCAGTGCAGAGGGGACACGGTGGACTGAAGCTTTCTTT
v_gene: TRBV10-3; abundance: NA; j_gene: TRBJ2-7; d_gene: TRBD1; CDR3aa: CAIRSDREIYEQYF; CDR3nt: TGTGCCATCAGATCGGACAGGGAGATCTACGAGCAGTACTTC
v_gene: TRBV4-1; abundance: many; j_gene: TRBJ1-4; d_gene: NA; CDR3aa: CASSHNRVAREKLFF; CDR3nt: TGCGCCAGCAGCCACAACAGGGTCGCGAGGGAAAAACTGTTTTTT
v_gene: TRBV20-1; abundance: many; j_gene: TRBJ2-5; d_gene: TRBD1; CDR3aa: CSASGTAKETQYF; CDR3nt: TGCAGTGCTAGCGGGACAGCCAAAGAGACCCAGTACTTC
v_gene: TRBV10-3; abundance: NA; j_gene: TRBJ2-7; d_gene: NA; CDR3aa: CAISGRWSERDEQYF; CDR3nt: TGTGCCATCAGTGGTAGGTGGTCCGAACGCGACGAGCAGTACTTC
v_gene: TRBV6-1; abundance: few; j_gene: TRBJ2-7; d_gene: NA; CDR3aa: CASSEERTYEQYF; CDR3nt: TGTGCCAGCAGTGAAGAACGGACCTACGAGCAGTACTTC
v_gene: TRBV13; abundance: few; j_gene: TRBJ1-1; d_gene: NA; CDR3aa: CASSPTGSTEAFF; CDR3nt: TGTGCCAGCAGCCCTACAGGGTCCACTGAAGCTTTCTTT
v_gene: TRBV7-9; abundance: NA; j_gene: TRBJ2-1; d_gene: TRBD1; CDR3aa: CASSLGDRGAEQFF; CDR3nt: TGTGCCAGCAGCTTAGGGGACAGGGGTGCTGAGCAGTTCTTC
v_gene: TRBV10-3; abundance: NA; j_gene: TRBJ1-6; d_gene: NA; CDR3aa: CAISESTGNFSPLHF; CDR3nt: TGTGCCATCAGTGAGTCGACAGGAAATTTCTCACCCCTCCACTTT
v_gene: TRBV12-3/TRBV12-4; abundance: NA; j_gene: TRBJ2-7; d_gene: NA; CDR3aa: CASSVQGGSYEQYF; CDR3nt: TGTGCCAGCAGTGTCCAGGGGGGGTCCTACGAGCAGTACTTC
v_gene: TRBV12-3/TRBV12-4; abundance: NA; j_gene: TRBJ2-3; d_gene: TRBD2; CDR3aa: CASSRLAGEDTQYF; CDR3nt: TGTGCCAGCAGTCGACTAGCGGGAGAAGATACGCAGTATTTT
v_gene: TRBV18; abundance: NA; j_gene: TRBJ2-7; d_gene: TRBD1; CDR3aa: CASSQSPTGNSYEQYF; CDR3nt: TGTGCCAGCTCACAATCCCCGACAGGGAACTCCTACGAGCAGTACTTC
v_gene: TRBV5-4; abundance: NA; j_gene: TRBJ2-1; d_gene: NA; CDR3aa: CASSSTSEQFF; CDR3nt: TGTGCCAGCAGCTCAACTAGCGAGCAGTTCTTC
v_gene: TRBV4-1; abundance: NA; j_gene: TRBJ1-1; d_gene: NA; CDR3aa: CASSRTYTSNTEAFF; CDR3nt: TGCGCCAGCAGCCGAACTTACACATCGAACACTGAAGCTTTCTTT
v_gene: TRBV7-2; abundance: few; j_gene: TRBJ2-7; d_gene: NA; CDR3aa: CASSTGRSYEQYF; CDR3nt: TGTGCCAGCAGCACCGGACGGTCCTACGAGCAGTACTTC
v_gene: TRBV2; abundance: NA; j_gene: TRBJ1-5; d_gene: TRBD1; CDR3aa: CASSSRGQEPQHF; CDR3nt: TGTGCCAGCAGCAGCAGGGGACAGGAGCCCCAGCATTTT
v_gene: TRBV5-4; abundance: few; j_gene: TRBJ2-1; d_gene: NA; CDR3aa: CASSLASSGNYNEQFF; CDR3nt: TGTGCCAGCAGCTTGGCTTCTTCGGGAAACTACAATGAGCAGTTCTTC
v_gene: TRBV28; abundance: NA; j_gene: TRBJ2-5; d_gene: NA; CDR3aa: CASSTPSRGETQYF; CDR3nt: TGTGCCAGCAGCACACCCAGCCGGGGAGAGACCCAGTACTTC
v_gene: TRBV11-2; abundance: few; j_gene: TRBJ2-5; d_gene: NA; CDR3aa: CASSPHLGAFF; CDR3nt: TGTGCCAGCAGCCCGCACCTCGGCGCCTTCTTC
v_gene: TRBV4-1; abundance: NA; j_gene: TRBJ1-2; d_gene: NA; CDR3aa: CASSQNTGYGYTF; CDR3nt: TGCGCCAGCAGCCAAAATACAGGGTATGGCTACACCTTC
v_gene: TRBV7-2; abundance: few; j_gene: TRBJ2-5; d_gene: NA; CDR3aa: CAGNQEWYQETQYF; CDR3nt: TGTGCCGGCAACCAAGAGTGGTACCAAGAGACCCAGTACTTC
v_gene: TRBV28; abundance: few; j_gene: TRBJ2-2; d_gene: TRBD2; CDR3aa: CASSYRSHPSGRAFTGELFF; CDR3nt: TGTGCCAGCAGTTATCGGTCCCATCCGAGCGGGAGGGCCTTCACCGGGGAGCTGTTTTTT
v_gene: TRBV29-1; abundance: few; j_gene: TRBJ2-1; d_gene: TRBD2; CDR3aa: CSVLAGDEQFF; CDR3nt: TGCAGCGTTCTTGCGGGAGATGAGCAGTTCTTC
v_gene: TRBV7-2; abundance: few; j_gene: TRBJ2-5; d_gene: NA; CDR3aa: CASSFEGTTQYF; CDR3nt: TGTGCCAGCAGCTTTGAGGGAACGACCCAGTACTTC
v_gene: TRBV7-9; abundance: few; j_gene: TRBJ2-5; d_gene: TRBD1; CDR3aa: CANSSGQGEQETQYF; CDR3nt: TGTGCCAACAGCTCGGGACAGGGGGAACAAGAGACCCAGTACTTC
v_gene: TRBV25-1; abundance: few; j_gene: TRBJ2-3; d_gene: TRBD2; CDR3aa: CASSDLSGSSTDTQYF; CDR3nt: TGTGCCAGCAGTGACCTTAGCGGGAGTAGCACAGATACGCAGTATTTT
v_gene: TRBV9; abundance: NA; j_gene: TRBJ1-3; d_gene: NA; CDR3aa: CASKRGGNSGNTIYF; CDR3nt: TGTGCCAGCAAACGAGGAGGGAACTCTGGAAACACCATATATTTT
v_gene: TRBV28; abundance: NA; j_gene: TRBJ1-4; d_gene: NA; CDR3aa: CASSIPDISEKLFF; CDR3nt: TGTGCCAGCAGTATACCGGACATCAGTGAAAAACTGTTTTTT
v_gene: TRBV29-1; abundance: many; j_gene: TRBJ1-1; d_gene: NA; CDR3aa: CSVVSNTEAFF; CDR3nt: TGCAGCGTTGTTTCGAACACTGAAGCTTTCTTT
v_gene: TRBV29-1; abundance: few; j_gene: TRBJ1-1; d_gene: NA; CDR3aa: CSVTVNTEAFF; CDR3nt: TGCAGCGTGACAGTTAACACTGAAGCTTTCTTT
v_gene: TRBV3-1; abundance: NA; j_gene: TRBJ2-1; d_gene: TRBD2; CDR3aa: CASSRIAGDEQFF; CDR3nt: TGTGCCAGCAGCCGCATAGCGGGCGATGAGCAGTTCTTC
v_gene: TRBV7-2; abundance: few; j_gene: TRBJ2-3; d_gene: TRBD2; CDR3aa: CASSSRLAGGPGDTQYF; CDR3nt: TGTGCCAGCAGCTCCAGACTAGCGGGAGGGCCCGGAGATACGCAGTATTTT